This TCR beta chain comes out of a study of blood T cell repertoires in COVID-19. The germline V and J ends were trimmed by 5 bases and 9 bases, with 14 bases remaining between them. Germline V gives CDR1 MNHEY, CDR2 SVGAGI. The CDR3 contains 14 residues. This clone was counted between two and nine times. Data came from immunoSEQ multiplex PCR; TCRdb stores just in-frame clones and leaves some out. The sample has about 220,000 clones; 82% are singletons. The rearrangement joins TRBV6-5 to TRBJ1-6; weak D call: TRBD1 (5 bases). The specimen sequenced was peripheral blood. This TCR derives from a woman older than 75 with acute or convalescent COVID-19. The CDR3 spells CASSPKGVVSPLHF. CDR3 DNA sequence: TGTGCCAGCAGTCCCAAAGGGGTCGTTTCACCCCTCCACTTT.